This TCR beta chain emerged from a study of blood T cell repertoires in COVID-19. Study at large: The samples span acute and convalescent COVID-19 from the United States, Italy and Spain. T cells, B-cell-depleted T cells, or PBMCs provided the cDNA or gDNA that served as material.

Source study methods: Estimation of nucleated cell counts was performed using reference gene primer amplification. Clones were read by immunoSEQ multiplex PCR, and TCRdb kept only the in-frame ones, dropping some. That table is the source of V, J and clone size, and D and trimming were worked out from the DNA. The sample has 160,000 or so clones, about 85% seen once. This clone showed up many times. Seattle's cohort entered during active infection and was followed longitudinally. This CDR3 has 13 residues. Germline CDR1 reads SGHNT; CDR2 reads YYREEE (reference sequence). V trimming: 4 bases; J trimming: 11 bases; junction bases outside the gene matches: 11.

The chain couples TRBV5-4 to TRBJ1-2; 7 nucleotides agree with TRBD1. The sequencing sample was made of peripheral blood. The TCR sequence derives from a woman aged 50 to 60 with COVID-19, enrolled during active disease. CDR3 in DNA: TGTGCCAGCAGCGTCCCCGGGACAGACTATTACACCTTC. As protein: CASSVPGTDYYTF.